These 26 T cell receptor beta chains share one sample of origin, sequenced in a study of T cells in Graves' hyperthyroidism and ophthalmopathy (dated by TCRdb to between 2018 and 2020). Receptor libraries were prepared by multiplex PCR. These reads were obtained on an Illumina HiSeq 2000. Amplification of TCR beta CDR3 regions was carried out from RNA transcripts. For the first round of RT-PCR on the TCR CDR3, the HTBI primer set was used together with the Qiagen OneStep RT-PCR kit. TCRdb reran the public reads through fastp at Q25 and MiXCR, keeping productive beta chains. Rows with a matching CDR3 protein are joined into one entry that keeps the most common DNA and genes. In all, the sample holds about 200,000 distinct CDR3 sequences, and around a sixth of those were seen once. Clones ranked in the top ten supply roughly 49% of the sample. The specimen was blood. The source of these receptors is a woman in her forties or fifties with Graves' hyperthyroidism.

This clonotype has more than one count but fewer than ten. The V call is TRBV9, the J call TRBJ1-4; D is undetermined. Germline assignment: CDR1 SGDLS and CDR2 YYNGEE. The germline V and J ends were trimmed by 0 bases and 7 bases, with 13 bases remaining between them. The CDR3 totals 15 residues. The CDR3 sequence: CASSVDYGRGEKLFF. CDR3 in DNA: TGTGCCAGCAGCGTAGACTACGGGAGAGGTGAAAAACTGTTTTTT.

The chain couples TRBV20-1 to TRBJ2-5; 11 nucleotides agree with TRBD2. The trim removed 5 bases at V and 5 bases at J, leaving 7 bases unmatched. This CDR3 region has 14 residues. Germline loops: CDR1 DFQATT, CDR2 SNEGSKA (reference sequence). The CDR3 region is CSALLAGGGETQYF. CDR3 coding DNA: TGCAGTGCTCTTTTAGCGGGGGGGGGGGAGACCCAGTACTTC.

This rearrangement joins TRBV20-1 to TRBJ2-5; either TRBD1 or TRBD2 may fit D (5 bases each). CDR1 is DFQATT and CDR2 is SNEGSKA in the germline V gene (reference sequence). Trimming removed 8 bases from V and 5 bases from J, with 18 bases in between. The CDR3 runs 13 residues. The CDR3 is CSPQSGPGETQYF. The DNA for the CDR3 is TGCAGTCCTCAATCGGGACCTGGGGAGACCCAGTACTTC.

The chain employs TRBV6-1 and TRBJ1-3; maybe TRBD1 (5 bases). The CDR3 has 16 amino acids. The germline CDR1 and CDR2 sequences are MNHNS and SASEGT. Trimming pared 2 bases from V and 0 bases from J, leaving 11 bases between. For the CDR3, the DNA is TGTGCCAGCAGTGAATGGGGCCTAAGCTCTGGAAACACCATATATTTT. Its protein product is CASSEWGLSSGNTIYF.

The chain is built from TRBV9 and TRBJ2-1; perhaps TRBD2 as D (6 bases). V lost 0 bases to trimming and J lost 4 bases, with 17 bases between them. CDR1 and CDR2 from the germline V gene are SGDLS and YYNGEE. This CDR3 spans 17 amino acids. CDR3 DNA sequence: TGTGCCAGCAGCGTAGAAAATAGCGGAGCGGTTTACAATGAGCAGTTCTTC. Translation: CASSVENSGAVYNEQFF.

This clonotype was counted ten times or more. The gene calls are TRBV27 and TRBJ2-7; D gene ambiguous. Germline V CDR1 and CDR2: MNHEY, SMNVEV (reference sequence). The CDR3 has 12 residues. V was trimmed by 2 bases and J by 7 bases, leaving 9 bases between them. The CDR3, as DNA: TGTGCCAGCAGTTTAGTTATGGGTGAGCAGTACTTC. Amino acids: CASSLVMGEQYF.

This clonotype was counted ten times or more. The chain links TRBV20-1 to TRBJ2-1; 7 nucleotides line up with TRBD2. The germline V gene encodes CDR1 DFQATT and CDR2 SNEGSKA (reference sequence). The CDR3 extends over 16 amino acids. The junction had 15 bases not matched to a gene; V was cut back by 0 bases and J by 10 bases. The chain's CDR3 is CSARDYGASGPLEQFF. The CDR3 nucleotides are TGCAGTGCTAGAGATTATGGGGCTAGCGGCCCCCTAGAGCAGTTCTTC.

This clonotype was counted ten times or more. The rearrangement uses TRBV11-2 and TRBJ2-5; 9 bases line up with TRBD2. V lost 5 bases to trimming and J lost 5 bases; unmatched junction nucleotides: 9. Looked up from germline, CDR1 is SGHAT and CDR2 is FQNNGV. This CDR3 contains 15 residues. The CDR3 here is CASSQRGLAQETQYF. The CDR3 coding sequence is TGTGCCAGCAGCCAACGGGGACTAGCTCAGGAGACCCAGTACTTC. The full variable domain, completed using reference TRBV11-2 and TRBJ2-5, is EAGVAQSPRYKIIEKRQSVAFWCNPISGHATLYWYQQILGQGPKLLIQFQNNGVVDDSQLPKDRFSAERLKGVDSTLKIQPAKLEDSAVYLCASSQRGLAQETQYFGPGTRLLVL.

This clonotype was seen repeatedly, ten times or more. This chain uses TRBV27 with TRBJ2-7; 11 nucleotides agree with TRBD2. In germline, CDR1 is MNHEY, CDR2 SMNVEV (reference sequence). V dropped 4 bases and J dropped 3; count of bases not matched to a gene: 2. The CDR3 runs 14 residues. In nucleotides, the CDR3 is TGTGCCAGCAGTTCCGGGACTAGCGGCTACGAGCAGTACTTC. This gives the protein CASSSGTSGYEQYF.

This clonotype was counted only a few times. J is TRBJ2-2 and V is TRBV6-1; D ambiguous. Germline loops: CDR1 MNHNS, CDR2 SASEGT. This CDR3 has 15 amino acids. V lost 7 bases, J lost 0 bases, and 12 bases lay in between. The CDR3 region has the DNA TGTGCCAGCATTAGAAAAGACACGAACACCGGGGAGCTGTTTTTT. Translated: CASIRKDTNTGELFF.

This clonotype was seen many times. CDR3 protein: CASSSPNGGQLMNTEAFF. CDR3 in DNA: TGTGCCAGCAGCAGTCCGAATGGGGGACAGCTAATGAACACTGAAGCTTTCTTT. The chain links TRBV7-8 to TRBJ1-1, with 7 positions matching TRBD1. Trimming cost V 5 bases and J 0 bases; bases outside gene matches: 15. Germline V lookup: CDR1 SGHVS, CDR2 FQNEAQ. The CDR3 is 18 amino acids. The entire variable domain, with the rest obtained from reference TRBV7-8 and TRBJ1-1, is as follows: GAGVSQSPRYKVAKRGQDVALRCDPISGHVSLFWYQQALGQGPEFLTYFQNEAQLDKSGLPSDRFFAERPEGSVSTLKIQRTQQEDSAVYLCASSSPNGGQLMNTEAFFGQGTRLTVV.

This clonotype was seen ten or more times. The chain uses TRBV19 and TRBJ2-7; D is uncertain. The germline gives CDR1 LNHDA, CDR2 SQIVND (reference sequence). The CDR3 runs to 14 residues. V was pared by 7 bases and J by 4 bases, with 17 bases between. As DNA, the CDR3 is TGTGCCAGTAAAAATGGACCGGATTCGTACGAGCAGTACTTC. As protein: CASKNGPDSYEQYF.

This clonotype has just a few counts. Possible read error: a much larger clone is one base away. The rearrangement links TRBV3-1 to TRBJ1-2, with TRBD1 as a possible D gene (5 bases). The CDR3 length is 12 residues. The germline V gene encodes CDR1 LGHDT and CDR2 YNNKEL (reference sequence). The CDR3 sequence is CAGSQEWGMNTF. As DNA, the CDR3 is TGTGCCGGCAGCCAAGAATGGGGGATGAACACCTTC.

The table lists this clonotype with many counts. The genes are TRBV4-1 and TRBJ1-1; D gene uncertain. This CDR3 region has 14 residues. The V gene lost 1 base and the J gene lost 2 bases, with 8 bases spanning the gap. CDR1 and CDR2 (germline): MGHRA, YSYEKL. CDR3: CASSQARFNTEAFF. CDR3 DNA: TGCGCCAGCAGCCAAGCACGGTTTAACACTGAAGCTTTCTTT.

This chain links TRBV20-1 with TRBJ2-1, with 7 bases aligning to TRBD2. CDR1 is DFQATT, CDR2 SNEGSKA, per germline (reference sequence). The CDR3 runs to 18 residues. V dropped 5 bases and J dropped 3; count of bases not matched to a gene: 19. This CDR3 is CSAVGATMREKDYNEQFF. In nucleotides, the CDR3 is TGCAGTGCTGTCGGGGCCACTATGCGGGAGAAGGACTACAATGAGCAGTTCTTC.

This clonotype came up a few times. The chain joins TRBV7-9 to TRBJ2-5, with D maybe TRBD2 (5 bases). Trimming pared 2 bases from V and 5 bases from J, leaving 24 bases between. Per germline, CDR1 SEHNR and CDR2 FQNEAQ (reference sequence). The CDR3 totals 18 residues. In DNA, the CDR3 is TGTGCCAGCAGCTTATTAGGGAGAAACTCTCCGAACGGGGAGACCCAGTACTTC. Its translation: CASSLLGRNSPNGETQYF.

This rearrangement joins TRBV5-1 to TRBJ2-3; no clear D. CDR3 length: 14 residues. The V end was cut by 4 bases, the J end by 4 bases, with 13 bases between. Per the germline V gene, CDR1 is SGHRS and CDR2 is YFSETQ. In nucleotides, the CDR3 is TGCGCCAGCAGCCGCGGATCAGATGCAGATACGCAGTATTTT. Protein product: CASSRGSDADTQYF.

This clonotype was counted ten times or more. The chain has TRBV11-2 and TRBJ2-3; D not certain. This CDR3 contains 13 residues. Trimming stripped 1 base from V and 4 bases from J, with 6 bases between. Germline V gene data show CDR1 as SGHAT and CDR2 as FQNNGV. Written as DNA, the CDR3 is TGTGCCAGCAGCTTAGTAGATCCAGATACGCAGTATTTT. This encodes CASSLVDPDTQYF.

This clonotype was counted a few times. CDR3 nucleotides: TGTGCCAGCAGCCGACAGGATCGGGAGCTGTTTTTT. Protein: CASSRQDRELFF. V is TRBV2 and J is TRBJ2-2; perhaps TRBD1 as D (6 bases). With 6 bases removed from V and 9 bases from J, the gap between germline ends came to 11 bases. The germline V gene encodes CDR1 SNHLY and CDR2 FYNNEI. This CDR3 region has 12 residues.

This clonotype was seen many times. The CDR3 DNA reads as TGTGCCAGCAGTGAAACGGGAGGTGGTGATACGCAGTATTTT. Translation: CASSETGGGDTQYF. The chain links TRBV6-1 to TRBJ2-3; 7 nucleotides align to TRBD2. The germline CDR1 and CDR2 sequences are MNHNS and SASEGT. With V trimmed by 2 bases and J by 6 bases, 5 bases remained unmatched. This CDR3 is 14 amino acids long.

This clonotype was observed a handful of times. The chain has TRBV27 and TRBJ1-6; D gene unclear. Germline CDR1 and CDR2: MNHEY and SMNVEV (reference sequence). V dropped 6 bases and J dropped 9 bases, with 9 bases sitting between them. The CDR3 length is 12 residues. CDR3 amino acids: CASRDTVSPLHF. Written as DNA, the CDR3 is TGTGCCAGCAGGGATACAGTTTCACCCCTCCACTTT.

This clonotype was counted many times. The chain carries TRBV5-1 and TRBJ1-2; 7 bases agree with TRBD1. The junction had 4 bases not matched to a gene; V was cut back by 4 bases and J by 4 bases. This CDR3 region has 13 residues. CDR1 is SGHRS, CDR2 YFSETQ, per germline. CDR3 coding DNA: TGCGCCAGCAGCATGGGACAGTTCTATGGCTACACCTTC. Its translation: CASSMGQFYGYTF.

This clonotype was counted ten times or more. The chain links TRBV2 to TRBJ1-5; TRBD1 aligns across 8 bases. There are 16 residues in the CDR3. Trimming at V came to 0 bases and at J to 6 bases, leaving 7 bases not matched to a gene. The germline V gene has CDR1 SNHLY and CDR2 FYNNEI. CDR3 loop: CASSEAGTGVGQPQHF. Here the CDR3 DNA reads TGTGCCAGCAGTGAAGCGGGGACAGGAGTAGGTCAGCCCCAGCATTTT.

In this sample, this clonotype turned up many times. As DNA, the CDR3 is TGTGCCAGCAGCGTGGTAGTAGGGGGCACTGAAGCTTTCTTT. Protein sequence: CASSVVVGGTEAFF. V and J are TRBV7-2 and TRBJ1-1; maybe TRBD1 (6 bases). The CDR3 is 14 amino acids. Trimming left V 5 bases short and J 4 bases short, with 14 bases between. In germline, CDR1 is SGHTA, CDR2 FQGNSA.

This clonotype was seen repeatedly, ten times or more. The chain is built from TRBV6-1 and TRBJ2-3; 9 nucleotides agree with TRBD1. Unmatched junction bases numbered 8, after V lost 7 bases and J lost 3 bases. The CDR3 length is 15 residues. The germline CDR1 and CDR2 sequences are MNHNS and SASEGT. This CDR3 reads CASMPGQGRTDTQYF. The CDR3 nucleotides are TGTGCCAGCATGCCGGGACAGGGTAGGACAGATACGCAGTATTTT.

This clonotype was recorded many times. J is TRBJ1-3 and V is TRBV27; possibly TRBD1 for D (5 bases). The CDR3 length is 16 residues. V lost 2 bases and J 0 bases, leaving 11 bases between the germline ends. Germline lookup yields CDR1 MNHEY and CDR2 SMNVEV (reference sequence). This CDR3 is CASSLTGISSGNTIYF. In DNA, the CDR3 is TGTGCCAGCAGTTTAACAGGAATAAGCTCTGGAAACACCATATATTTT.